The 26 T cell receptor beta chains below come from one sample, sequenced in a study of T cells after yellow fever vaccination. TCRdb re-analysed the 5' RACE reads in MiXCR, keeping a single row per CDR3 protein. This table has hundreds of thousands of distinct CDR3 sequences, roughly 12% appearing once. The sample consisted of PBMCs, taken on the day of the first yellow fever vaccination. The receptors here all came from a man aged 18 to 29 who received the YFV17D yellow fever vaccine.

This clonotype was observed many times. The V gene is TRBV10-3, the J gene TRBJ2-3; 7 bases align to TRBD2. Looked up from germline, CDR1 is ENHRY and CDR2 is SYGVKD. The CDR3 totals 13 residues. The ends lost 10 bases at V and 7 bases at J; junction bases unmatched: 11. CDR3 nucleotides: TGTGCCACCGAGGGCGGGGGTTCTTATACGCAGTATTTT. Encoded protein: CATEGGGSYTQYF.

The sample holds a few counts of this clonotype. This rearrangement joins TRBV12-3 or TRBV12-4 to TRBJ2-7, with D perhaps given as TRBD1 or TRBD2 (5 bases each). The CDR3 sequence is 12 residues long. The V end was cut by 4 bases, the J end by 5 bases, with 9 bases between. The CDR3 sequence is CASSSRGHEQYF. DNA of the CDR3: TGTGCCAGCAGTTCCCGGGGACACGAGCAGTACTTC.

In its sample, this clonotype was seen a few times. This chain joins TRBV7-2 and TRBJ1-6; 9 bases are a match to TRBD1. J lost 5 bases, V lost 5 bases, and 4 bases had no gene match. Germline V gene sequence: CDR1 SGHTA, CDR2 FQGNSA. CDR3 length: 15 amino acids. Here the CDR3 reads CASSRTGANNSPLHF. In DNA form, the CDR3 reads TGTGCCAGCAGCAGGACAGGGGCGAATAATTCACCCCTCCACTTT.

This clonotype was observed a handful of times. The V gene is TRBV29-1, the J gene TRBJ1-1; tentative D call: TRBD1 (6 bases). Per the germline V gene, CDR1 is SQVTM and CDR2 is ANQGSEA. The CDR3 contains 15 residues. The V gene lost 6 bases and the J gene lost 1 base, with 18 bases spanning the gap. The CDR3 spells CSVATQRTENTEAFF. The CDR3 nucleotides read TGCAGCGTCGCCACGCAAAGGACAGAGAACACTGAAGCTTTCTTT.

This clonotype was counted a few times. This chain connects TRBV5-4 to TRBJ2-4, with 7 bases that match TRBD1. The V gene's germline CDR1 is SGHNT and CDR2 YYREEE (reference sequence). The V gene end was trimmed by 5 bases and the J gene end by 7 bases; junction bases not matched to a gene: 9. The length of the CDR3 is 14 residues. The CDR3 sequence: CASSPTGLRNIQYF. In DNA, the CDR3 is TGTGCCAGCAGTCCGACAGGGTTGAGGAACATTCAGTACTTC. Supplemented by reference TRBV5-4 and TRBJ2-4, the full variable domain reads ETGVTQSPTHLIKTRGQQVTLRCSSQSGHNTVSWYQQALGQGPQFIFQYYREEENGRGNFPPRFSGLQFPNYSSELNVNALELDDSALYLCASSPTGLRNIQYFGAGTRLSVL.

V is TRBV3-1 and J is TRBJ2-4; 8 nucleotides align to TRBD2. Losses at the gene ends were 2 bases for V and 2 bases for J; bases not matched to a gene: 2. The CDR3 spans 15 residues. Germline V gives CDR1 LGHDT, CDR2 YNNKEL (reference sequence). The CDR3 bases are TGTGCCAGCAGCCAAACGGGGGGGACCAAAAACATTCAGTACTTC. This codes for CASSQTGGTKNIQYF.

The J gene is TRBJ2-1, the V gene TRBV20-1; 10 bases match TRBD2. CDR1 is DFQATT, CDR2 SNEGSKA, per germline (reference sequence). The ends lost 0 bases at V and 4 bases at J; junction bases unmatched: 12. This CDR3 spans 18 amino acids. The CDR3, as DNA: TGCAGTGCTAGAGACCGCCCTAGCGGGGGTGTCTGGTACAATGAGCAGTTCTTC. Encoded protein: CSARDRPSGGVWYNEQFF.

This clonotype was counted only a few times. The CDR3 nucleotides read TGTGCCAGCAGTTTAGGACAGGGGCGCGAGCCCCAGCATTTT. It specifies CASSLGQGREPQHF. The gene calls are TRBV12-3 or TRBV12-4 and TRBJ1-5; 8 bases are shared with TRBD1. This CDR3 has 14 residues. Losses at the gene ends were 1 base for V and 8 bases for J; bases not matched to a gene: 4.

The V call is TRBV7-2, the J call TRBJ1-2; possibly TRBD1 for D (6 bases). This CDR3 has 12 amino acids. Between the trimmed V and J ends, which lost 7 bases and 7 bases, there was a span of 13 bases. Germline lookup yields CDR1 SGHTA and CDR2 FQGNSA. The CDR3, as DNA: TGTGCCAGCACCCTCCAGGGGTCTGGCTACACCTTC. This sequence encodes CASTLQGSGYTF. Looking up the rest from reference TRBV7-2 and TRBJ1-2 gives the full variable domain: GAGVSQSPSNKVTEKGKDVELRCDPISGHTALYWYRQSLGQGLEFLIYFQGNSAPDKSGLPSDRFSAERTGGSVSTLTIQRTQQEDSAVYLCASTLQGSGYTFGSGTRLTVV.

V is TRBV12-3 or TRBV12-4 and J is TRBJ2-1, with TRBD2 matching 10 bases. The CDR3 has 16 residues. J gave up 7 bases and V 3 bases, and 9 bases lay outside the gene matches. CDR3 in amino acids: CASSFTAGGPGNEQFF. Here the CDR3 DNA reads TGTGCCAGCAGTTTTACAGCGGGGGGGCCGGGAAATGAGCAGTTCTTC.

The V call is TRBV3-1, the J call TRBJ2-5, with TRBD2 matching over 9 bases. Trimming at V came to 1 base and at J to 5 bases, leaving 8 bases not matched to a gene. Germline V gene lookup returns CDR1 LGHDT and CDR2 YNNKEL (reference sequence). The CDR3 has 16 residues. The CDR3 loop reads CASSQGIVAGEETQYF. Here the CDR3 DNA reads TGTGCCAGCAGCCAAGGAATAGTAGCGGGGGAGGAGACCCAGTACTTC.

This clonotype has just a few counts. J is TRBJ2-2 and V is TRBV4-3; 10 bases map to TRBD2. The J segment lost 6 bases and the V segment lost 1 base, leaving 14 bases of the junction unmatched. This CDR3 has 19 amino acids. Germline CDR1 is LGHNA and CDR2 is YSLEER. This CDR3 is CASSQALPSGGVPSGELFF. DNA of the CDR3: TGCGCCAGCAGCCAAGCCCTCCCGAGCGGGGGGGTCCCGTCCGGGGAGCTGTTTTTT.

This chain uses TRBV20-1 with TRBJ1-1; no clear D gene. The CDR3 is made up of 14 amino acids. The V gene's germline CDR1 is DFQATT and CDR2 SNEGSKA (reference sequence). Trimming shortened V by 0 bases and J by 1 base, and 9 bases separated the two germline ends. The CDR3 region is CSARDLRSNTEAFF. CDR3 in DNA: TGCAGTGCTAGAGATCTGCGCTCGAACACTGAAGCTTTCTTT.

CDR3: CSARDLTTGVAGGYTF. The CDR3 bases are TGCAGTGCTAGAGATCTGACGACAGGGGTCGCCGGGGGCTACACCTTC. The chain carries TRBV20-1 and TRBJ1-2; TRBD1 matches 8 bases. CDR3 length equals 16 residues. Germline V gives CDR1 DFQATT, CDR2 SNEGSKA (reference sequence). After removal of 0 bases from V and 8 bases from J, the junction contained 14 bases not matched to a gene.

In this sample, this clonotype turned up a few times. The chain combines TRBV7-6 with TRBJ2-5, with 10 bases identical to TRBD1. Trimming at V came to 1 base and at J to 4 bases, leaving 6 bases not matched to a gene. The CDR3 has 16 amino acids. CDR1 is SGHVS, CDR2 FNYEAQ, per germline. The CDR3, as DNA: TGTGCCAGCAGCTTAGATCCGGGACAGGGGAGAGAGACCCAGTACTTC. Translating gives CASSLDPGQGRETQYF.

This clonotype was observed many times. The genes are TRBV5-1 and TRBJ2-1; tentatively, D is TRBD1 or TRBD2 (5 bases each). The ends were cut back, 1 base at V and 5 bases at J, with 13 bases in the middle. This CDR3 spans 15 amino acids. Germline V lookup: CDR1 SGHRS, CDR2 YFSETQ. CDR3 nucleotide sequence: TGCGCCAGCAGCTTGTTTTTAACGGGGCACAATGAGCAGTTCTTC. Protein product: CASSLFLTGHNEQFF.

CDR3 nucleotides: TGTGCCAGCAGCCCTCATTCCCCTAAAAGCTCGGCAGTCTCCCCTAGAGGCTACACCTTC. It translates to CASSPHSPKSSAVSPRGYTF. The rearrangement joins TRBV11-2 to TRBJ1-2, with D hard to call. V lost 5 bases to trimming and J lost 8 bases, with 36 bases between them. Germline assignment: CDR1 SGHAT and CDR2 FQNNGV. This CDR3 spans 20 amino acids. The full variable domain, completed using reference TRBV11-2 and TRBJ1-2, is EAGVAQSPRYKIIEKRQSVAFWCNPISGHATLYWYQQILGQGPKLLIQFQNNGVVDDSQLPKDRFSAERLKGVDSTLKIQPAKLEDSAVYLCASSPHSPKSSAVSPRGYTFGSGTRLTVV.

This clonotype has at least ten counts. Written as DNA, the CDR3 is TGTGCCAGCAGCTTAGCCCGTCTAGAAGGTGAGAATGAGCAGTTCTTC. Protein product: CASSLARLEGENEQFF. V is TRBV7-2 and J is TRBJ2-1; D is undetermined. The CDR3 runs to 16 residues. Germline assignment: CDR1 SGHTA and CDR2 FQGNSA. V dropped 0 bases and J dropped 7 bases, with 16 bases sitting between them. The full variable domain, its missing parts supplied by reference TRBV7-2 and TRBJ2-1, is GAGVSQSPSNKVTEKGKDVELRCDPISGHTALYWYRQSLGQGLEFLIYFQGNSAPDKSGLPSDRFSAERTGGSVSTLTIQRTQQEDSAVYLCASSLARLEGENEQFFGPGTRLTVL.

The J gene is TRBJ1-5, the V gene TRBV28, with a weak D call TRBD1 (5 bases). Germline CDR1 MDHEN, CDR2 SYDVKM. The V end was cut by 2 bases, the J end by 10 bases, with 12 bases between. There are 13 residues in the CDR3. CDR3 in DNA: TGTGCCAGCAGTTTAGGCAGGGTCAACCCCCAGCATTTT. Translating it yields CASSLGRVNPQHF.

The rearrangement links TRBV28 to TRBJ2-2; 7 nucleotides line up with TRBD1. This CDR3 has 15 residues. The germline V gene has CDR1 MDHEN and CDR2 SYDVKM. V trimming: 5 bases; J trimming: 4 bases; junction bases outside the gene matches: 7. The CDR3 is CASSPNRDSTGELFF. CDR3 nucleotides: TGTGCCAGCAGTCCTAACCGGGACAGCACCGGGGAGCTGTTTTTT.

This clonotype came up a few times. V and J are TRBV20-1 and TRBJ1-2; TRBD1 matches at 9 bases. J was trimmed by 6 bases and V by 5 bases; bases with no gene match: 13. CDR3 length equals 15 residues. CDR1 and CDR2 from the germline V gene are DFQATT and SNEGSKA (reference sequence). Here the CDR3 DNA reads TGCAGTGCTCCTCTCGACAGGGGGGAGCGAAATGGCTACACCTTC. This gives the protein CSAPLDRGERNGYTF.

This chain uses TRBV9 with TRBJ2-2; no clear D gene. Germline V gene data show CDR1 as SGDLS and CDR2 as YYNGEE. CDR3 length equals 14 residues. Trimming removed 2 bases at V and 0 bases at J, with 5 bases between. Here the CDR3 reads CASSVDANTGELFF. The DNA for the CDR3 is TGTGCCAGCAGCGTCGATGCGAACACCGGGGAGCTGTTTTTT.

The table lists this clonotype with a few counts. CDR3 loop: CASGSGPVHQPQHF. The CDR3 DNA follows: TGTGCCAGCGGCAGTGGACCAGTGCATCAGCCCCAGCATTTT. The V gene is TRBV6-2 or TRBV6-3, the J gene TRBJ1-5; D unclear. The CDR3 is 14 residues long. Germline V gene lookup returns CDR1 MNHEY and CDR2 SVGEGT. Trimming removed 8 bases from V and 5 bases from J, with 16 bases in between.

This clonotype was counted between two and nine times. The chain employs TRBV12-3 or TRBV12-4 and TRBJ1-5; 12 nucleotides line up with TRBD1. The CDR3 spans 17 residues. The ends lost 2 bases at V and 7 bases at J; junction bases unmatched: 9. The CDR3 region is CASSLRLGQGAEQPQHF. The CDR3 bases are TGTGCCAGCAGTTTAAGGCTGGGACAGGGGGCGGAACAGCCCCAGCATTTT.

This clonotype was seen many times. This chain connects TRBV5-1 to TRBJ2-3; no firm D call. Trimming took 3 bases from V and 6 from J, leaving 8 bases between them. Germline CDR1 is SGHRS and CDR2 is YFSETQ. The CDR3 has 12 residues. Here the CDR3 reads CASSWQYDTQYF. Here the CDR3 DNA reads TGCGCCAGCAGCTGGCAATACGATACGCAGTATTTT. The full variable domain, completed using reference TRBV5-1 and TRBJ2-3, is KAGVTQTPRYLIKTRGQQVTLSCSPISGHRSVSWYQQTPGQGLQFLFEYFSETQRNKGNFPGRFSGRQFSNSRSEMNVSTLELGDSALYLCASSWQYDTQYFGPGTRLTVL.

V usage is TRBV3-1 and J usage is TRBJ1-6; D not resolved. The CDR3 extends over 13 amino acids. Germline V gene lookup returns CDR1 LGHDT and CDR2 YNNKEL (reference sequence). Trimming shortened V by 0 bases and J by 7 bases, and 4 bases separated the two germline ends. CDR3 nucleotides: TGTGCCAGCAGCCAAGACCACAATTCACCCCTCCACTTT. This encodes CASSQDHNSPLHF.